What follows are 28 T cell receptor beta chains derived from one specimen sequenced in a study of blood T cell repertoires in COVID-19. Produced via immunoSEQ multiplex PCR; TCRdb's table is partial and in-frame only. In the table there are under 250,000 clones, around 82% of which are singletons. Material for sequencing was peripheral blood. These receptors were taken from a woman aged 25 to 45 who had recovered from COVID-19.

Details on this clone: Other DNA sequences in this specimen translate into the identical CDR3. The chain couples TRBV2 to TRBJ1-3; unclear D gene. Per the germline V gene, CDR1 is SNHLY and CDR2 is FYNNEI. V lost 4 bases and J lost 0, with 13 bases in between. The CDR3 contains 16 residues. This chain's CDR3 is CASSGRGHDSGNTIYF. In nucleotides, the CDR3 is TGTGCCAGCAGTGGGCGCGGGCATGACTCTGGAAACACCATATATTTT.

The DNA for the CDR3 is TGTGCCACCAGTGATTCGACAGGGGGAAGCATATACAATGAGCAGTTCTTC. Its translation is CATSDSTGGSIYNEQFF. This sequence joins TRBV24-1 and TRBJ2-1; 9 bases align to TRBD1. The J segment lost 4 bases and the V segment lost 2 bases, leaving 8 bases of the junction unmatched. The germline V gene encodes CDR1 KGHDR and CDR2 SFDVKD. CDR3 size: 17 residues.

The V gene is TRBV7-3, the J gene TRBJ1-5, with TRBD1 matching 7 bases. CDR1 and CDR2 from the germline V gene are SGHTA and FQGTGA. Unmatched junction bases numbered 14, after V lost 5 bases and J lost 1 base. This CDR3 has 18 amino acids. The CDR3 is CASSPRQGGSWSNQPQHF. The CDR3 DNA sequence: TGTGCCAGCAGCCCTCGACAGGGTGGGTCCTGGAGCAATCAGCCCCAGCATTTT.

This clone came up a few times. The chain recombines TRBV4-2 with TRBJ1-2, with a possible D match to TRBD1 (5 bases). This CDR3 has 14 residues. Trimming removed 4 bases from V and 3 bases from J, with 12 bases in between. Germline CDR1 reads LGHNA; CDR2 reads YNFKEQ. For the CDR3, the DNA is TGTGCCAGCAGCCTCGGAGGGGTCCACTATGGCTACACCTTC. Translating gives CASSLGGVHYGYTF.

The rearrangement uses TRBV7-9 and TRBJ2-7, with 7 bases fitting TRBD1. CDR3 length equals 14 residues. With 5 bases clipped from V and 0 bases from J, the junction kept 4 bases outside the gene matches. CDR1 is SEHNR, CDR2 FQNEAQ, per germline (reference sequence). The CDR3 region is CASSHRDSSYEQYF. The CDR3 DNA is TGTGCCAGCAGCCACCGGGACAGCTCCTACGAGCAGTACTTC.

The chain joins TRBV19 to TRBJ2-3; D uncertain. Deletions cut 5 bases from V and 5 bases from J, with 14 bases between. The CDR3 is 14 amino acids. Germline V gene lookup returns CDR1 LNHDA and CDR2 SQIVND (reference sequence). The CDR3: CASSFPSSVDTQYF. The CDR3 DNA is TGTGCCAGTAGTTTCCCCTCTTCCGTAGATACGCAGTATTTT. Filled out from reference TRBV19 and TRBJ2-3, the complete variable domain reads DGGITQSPKYLFRKEGQNVTLSCEQNLNHDAMYWYRQDPGQGLRLIYYSQIVNDFQKGDIAEGYSVSREKKESFPLTVTSAQKNPTAFYLCASSFPSSVDTQYFGPGTRLTVL.

The V and J genes are TRBV7-2 and TRBJ1-4; D is unresolved. The CDR3 has 15 amino acids. Germline loops: CDR1 SGHTA, CDR2 FQGNSA. Trimming took 4 bases from V and 10 from J, leaving 19 bases between them. The CDR3 bases are TGTGCCAGCAGCTCCCTAGGCCCCCGGATAGGAAAACTGTTTTTT. Residues: CASSSLGPRIGKLFF. Filled out from reference TRBV7-2 and TRBJ1-4, the complete variable domain reads GAGVSQSPSNKVTEKGKDVELRCDPISGHTALYWYRQSLGQGLEFLIYFQGNSAPDKSGLPSDRFSAERTGGSVSTLTIQRTQQEDSAVYLCASSSLGPRIGKLFFGSGTQLSVL.

This chain joins TRBV30 and TRBJ1-5, with TRBD1 as a possible D gene (5 bases). The CDR3 loop spans 13 amino acids. CDR1 GTSNPN and CDR2 SVGIG come from the germline V gene (reference sequence). V lost 1 base to trimming and J lost 7 bases, with 11 bases between them. CDR3 in DNA: TGTGCCTGGAGTGACAGGTTGGCACAGCCCCAGCATTTT. Its translation: CAWSDRLAQPQHF. Full variable domain (outside the CDR3, taken from reference TRBV30 and TRBJ1-5): SQTIHQWPATLVQPVGSPLSLECTVEGTSNPNLYWYRQAAGRGLQLLFYSVGIGQISSEVPQNLSASRPQDRQFILSSKKLLLSDSGFYLCAWSDRLAQPQHFGDGTRLSIL.

The chain has TRBV18 and TRBJ2-7; 8 bases match TRBD1. Germline V gene sequence: CDR1 KGHSH, CDR2 LQKENI. J was trimmed by 3 bases and V by 4 bases; bases with no gene match: 5. The CDR3 is 14 residues long. CDR3 coding DNA: TGTGCCAGCTCACGGGACAGGCAAAGCTACGAGCAGTACTTC. It specifies CASSRDRQSYEQYF.

In this sample, this clone turned up once. The chain uses TRBV21-1 and TRBJ1-5. TRBV21-1 is termed a pseudogene. The CDR3 runs to 17 residues. CDR3: CASSRILIGRSNQPQHF. CDR3 sequence (DNA): TGTGCCAGCAGCCGGATACTAATCGGAAGGAGCAATCAGCCCCAGCATTTT.

This clone was found once. V and J are TRBV18 and TRBJ2-2; 14 nucleotides line up with TRBD2. V shed 0 bases, J shed 3 bases, and the junction held 3 bases outside the gene matches. The CDR3 loop spans 18 amino acids. The germline V gene has CDR1 KGHSH and CDR2 LQKENI. The CDR3: CASSPPGLAGADTGELFF. The DNA of the CDR3 is TGTGCCAGCTCACCACCGGGACTAGCGGGAGCAGACACCGGGGAGCTGTTTTTT.

The CDR3 loop is CASSPGQGKYTIYF. The CDR3 nucleotides are TGTGCCAGCTCACCCGGACAGGGGAAGTACACCATATATTTT. The gene calls are TRBV18 and TRBJ1-3; 9 bases match TRBD1. After removal of 3 bases from V and 8 bases from J, the junction contained 5 bases not matched to a gene. The V gene's germline CDR1 is KGHSH and CDR2 LQKENI. The CDR3 runs to 14 residues. The variable domain in full, with the rest retrieved from reference TRBV18 and TRBJ1-3, is NAGVMQNPRHLVRRRGQEARLRCSPMKGHSHVYWYRQLPEEGLKFMVYLQKENIIDESGMPKERFSAEFPKEGPSILRIQQVVRGDSAAYFCASSPGQGKYTIYFGEGSWLTVV.

This clone was observed once. The chain couples TRBV5-4 to TRBJ2-7, with TRBD1 matching 8 bases. Germline V gene lookup returns CDR1 SGHNT and CDR2 YYREEE (reference sequence). The junction had 9 bases not matched to a gene; V was cut back by 3 bases and J by 10 bases. CDR3 length equals 13 residues. CDR3 sequence: CASSSSDRVRQYF. CDR3 nucleotide sequence: TGTGCCAGCAGCTCATCGGACAGGGTCCGACAGTACTTC.

The chain carries TRBV27 and TRBJ2-2; the D is unclear. Germline CDR1 reads MNHEY; CDR2 reads SMNVEV (reference sequence). V was pared by 6 bases and J by 6 bases, with 14 bases between. The CDR3 runs to 14 residues. The CDR3 DNA sequence: TGTGCCAGCAGGGAGTGGGTCGAATCCGGGGAGCTGTTTTTT. It specifies CASREWVESGELFF.

The gene calls are TRBV6-1 and TRBJ2-2, with D uncertain. The V end was cut by 1 base, the J end by 6 bases, with 3 bases between. The CDR3 has 12 amino acids. CDR1 MNHNS and CDR2 SASEGT come from the germline V gene. This chain's CDR3 is CASSEGPGELFF. In nucleotides, the CDR3 is TGTGCCAGCAGTGAAGGGCCCGGGGAGCTGTTTTTT.

The sample holds a few counts of this clone. The V call is TRBV29-1, the J call TRBJ1-2, with 10 bases matching TRBD1. V lost 1 base, J lost 10 bases, and 9 bases stayed unmatched. CDR1 is SQVTM, CDR2 ANQGSEA, per germline. The CDR3 consists of 14 residues. The CDR3: CSVEVGQGIPPYTF. CDR3 DNA: TGCAGCGTTGAAGTGGGACAGGGGATACCTCCCTACACCTTC.

The chain couples TRBV9 to TRBJ2-5, with 7 nucleotides matching TRBD2. V shed 3 bases, J shed 5 bases, and the junction held 7 bases outside the gene matches. Germline values: CDR1 SGDLS, CDR2 YYNGEE. CDR3 length: 14 amino acids. CDR3 sequence (DNA): TGTGCCAGCAGCGCCGCGGGAGCTGGGGAGACCCAGTACTTC. As protein: CASSAAGAGETQYF.

V gene TRBV27 combines with J gene TRBJ2-7; 7 positions agree with TRBD2. Trimming cost V 3 bases and J 2 bases; bases outside gene matches: 4. This CDR3 is built from 14 residues. Germline V gene data show CDR1 as MNHEY and CDR2 as SMNVEV (reference sequence). The CDR3 coding sequence is TGTGCCAGCAGTTTCGGGGGGAGCACCTACGAGCAGTACTTC. It codes for CASSFGGSTYEQYF.

This chain links TRBV9 with TRBJ2-7; 7 nucleotides align to TRBD1. The CDR3 is 15 residues long. V shed 4 bases and J 1 base; nucleotides not matched to a gene: 8. Germline V lookup: CDR1 SGDLS, CDR2 YYNGEE. DNA for the CDR3: TGTGCCAGCAGCCCCTGGACAGGAGCTTCCTACGAGCAGTACTTC. Translating gives CASSPWTGASYEQYF.

For this clone: Different DNA sequences within this sample yield the same CDR3. V gene TRBV6-5 combines with J gene TRBJ1-2; D not certain. The CDR3 has 13 amino acids. The V gene's germline CDR1 is MNHEY and CDR2 SVGAGI. Deletions cut 5 bases from V and 2 bases from J, with 9 bases between. CDR3 sequence (DNA): TGTGCCAGCAGTCCCCGGGGAAACTATGGCTACACCTTC. This translates into CASSPRGNYGYTF.

This rearrangement joins TRBV29-1 to TRBJ2-2; TRBD2 agrees at 8 bases. The CDR3 runs 14 residues. J gave up 5 bases and V 7 bases, and 9 bases lay outside the gene matches. CDR1 SQVTM and CDR2 ANQGSEA come from the germline V gene. CDR3 residues: CSARSGSRTGELFF. CDR3 sequence (DNA): TGCAGCGCCCGGAGCGGGAGTCGAACCGGGGAGCTGTTTTTT.

A word on this clone: A read error may account for a junction end that differs from germline. The chain carries TRBV7-3 and TRBJ2-7, with D tentatively TRBD2 (6 bases). This CDR3 spans 15 amino acids. Germline loops: CDR1 SGHTA, CDR2 FQGTGA. In DNA form, the CDR3 reads TGTGCCAGCAGCTTAGGCGCTAGCGACTTGAGGGAGCAGTGCTTC. It encodes CASSLGASDLREQCF.

The genes are TRBV2 and TRBJ2-7; TRBD2 agrees at 14 bases. Germline loops: CDR1 SNHLY, CDR2 FYNNEI. The V segment lost 5 bases and the J segment 3 bases; nucleotides outside the gene matches: 6. The CDR3 runs 16 residues. The CDR3 region has the DNA TGTGCCAGCAGTCACCCGGGGACTAGCGGGAGCTACGAGCAGTACTTC. Amino acid sequence: CASSHPGTSGSYEQYF. Full variable domain (rest looked up from reference TRBV2 and TRBJ2-7): EPEVTQTPSHQVTQMGQEVILRCVPISNHLYFYWYRQILGQKVEFLVSFYNNEISEKSEIFDDQFSVERPDGSNFTLKIRSTKLEDSAMYFCASSHPGTSGSYEQYFGPGTRLTVT.

V is TRBV18 and J is TRBJ1-5; TRBD1 is a possible D gene (6 bases). The V end was cut by 0 bases, the J end by 4 bases, with 10 bases between. Germline CDR1 is KGHSH and CDR2 is LQKENI. The CDR3 is made up of 15 amino acids. The CDR3: CASSPPGARNQPQHF. The CDR3 region has the DNA TGTGCCAGCTCACCACCGGGGGCGAGGAATCAGCCCCAGCATTTT. The complete variable domain, with remaining parts taken from reference TRBV18 and TRBJ1-5, reads NAGVMQNPRHLVRRRGQEARLRCSPMKGHSHVYWYRQLPEEGLKFMVYLQKENIIDESGMPKERFSAEFPKEGPSILRIQQVVRGDSAAYFCASSPPGARNQPQHFGDGTRLSIL.

CDR3 amino acids: CASSRASYSREQYF. The CDR3 DNA reads as TGCGCCAGCAGTAGAGCTAGCTACTCTCGCGAGCAGTACTTC. This sequence joins TRBV5-1 and TRBJ2-7; D may be TRBD2 (5 bases). V lost 5 bases and J lost 6, with 18 bases in between. The CDR3 is 14 residues long. Germline loops: CDR1 SGHRS, CDR2 YFSETQ.

V gene TRBV5-4 combines with J gene TRBJ2-1; 7 positions agree with TRBD1. The V segment lost 0 bases and the J segment 3 bases; nucleotides outside the gene matches: 6. This CDR3 region has 16 residues. Germline values: CDR1 SGHNT, CDR2 YYREEE (reference sequence). For the CDR3, the DNA is TGTGCCAGCAGCTTGGAAGGGACAGAGAACTACAATGAGCAGTTCTTC. Protein product: CASSLEGTENYNEQFF.

This clone was seen a few times. The chain carries TRBV4-2 and TRBJ1-5; a possible D gene is TRBD1 (5 bases). This CDR3 contains 15 residues. CDR1 and CDR2 from the germline V gene are LGHNA and YNFKEQ. V was pared by 0 bases and J by 6 bases, with 12 bases between. CDR3 DNA: TGTGCCAGCAGCCAAGATGGGGCAGGGTTTCAGCCCCAGCATTTT. Protein product: CASSQDGAGFQPQHF.

This clone was observed once. The V and J genes are TRBV10-2 and TRBJ1-4, with D possibly being TRBD1 (6 bases). The CDR3 spans 15 residues. Germline V CDR1 and CDR2: WSHSY, SAAADI. V shed 7 bases and J shed 3 bases, with 15 bases lying between them. The CDR3, as DNA: TGCGCCAGCAAGACTACCGGGGGGCCTAATGAAAAACTGTTTTTT. This sequence encodes CASKTTGGPNEKLFF.